The 17 T cell receptor beta chains reported below all come from one sample, sequenced in a study of cytomegalovirus exposure and HLA in healthy donors. The PCR made use of 60 Vbeta and 13 Jbeta primers. Measured with immunoSEQ multiplex PCR; TCRdb has only the in-frame clones, and not every one. The sample lists 150,000 to 180,000 clones, 80% occurring once. The sample comprised PBMCs. Receptor source: a middle-aged woman in good health and CMV-seropositive.

CDR3 nucleotides: TGCAGCGTTGAGTCAGGTATCGGCTACACCTTC. Translation gives CSVESGIGYTF. The chain employs TRBV29-1 and TRBJ1-2; D not certain. Germline-derived CDR1 and CDR2 are SQVTM and ANQGSEA. Trimming shortened V by 3 bases and J by 8 bases, and 10 bases separated the two germline ends. The length of the CDR3 is 11 residues.

The chain links TRBV19 to TRBJ2-2; possible D gene TRBD1, 8 bases. The CDR3 totals 17 residues. Germline CDR1 reads LNHDA; CDR2 reads SQIVND (reference sequence). The V gene lost 2 bases and the J gene lost 1 base, with 14 bases spanning the gap. The CDR3 loop reads CASSIRGGTGNTGELFF. CDR3 nucleotide sequence: TGTGCCAGTAGTATAAGGGGAGGGACAGGGAACACCGGGGAGCTGTTTTTT.

The rearrangement links TRBV5-1 to TRBJ2-1; 14 bases agree with TRBD2. V lost 3 bases to trimming and J lost 8 bases; unmatched junction nucleotides: 10. The CDR3 runs 17 residues. Germline CDR1 SGHRS, CDR2 YFSETQ. This chain's CDR3 is CASSSGTSGRFSDEQFF. The CDR3 nucleotides read TGCGCCAGCAGCTCCGGGACTAGCGGGAGATTCTCGGATGAGCAGTTCTTC.

The chain joins TRBV5-1 to TRBJ2-2; 9 positions agree with TRBD2. CDR1 is SGHRS and CDR2 is YFSETQ in the germline V gene. The ends lost 4 bases at V and 6 bases at J; junction bases unmatched: 7. This CDR3 contains 15 residues. Written as DNA, the CDR3 is TGCGCCAGCAGCAAAATAGCGGGAGAGGCCGGGGAGCTGTTTTTT. Amino acid sequence: CASSKIAGEAGELFF.

The genes are TRBV30 and TRBJ1-2; 8 nucleotides line up with TRBD1. V dropped 0 bases and J dropped 2; count of bases not matched to a gene: 5. CDR3 size: 15 residues. The germline CDR1 and CDR2 sequences are GTSNPN and SVGIG (reference sequence). CDR3 sequence: CAWSVGWTGNYGYTF. The DNA of the CDR3 is TGTGCCTGGAGTGTAGGCTGGACAGGGAACTATGGCTACACCTTC.

The chain joins TRBV10-2 to TRBJ1-1; 8 positions match TRBD1. CDR1 is WSHSY, CDR2 SAAADI, per germline. The CDR3 is 14 residues long. With 7 bases clipped from V and 3 bases from J, the junction kept 7 bases outside the gene matches. The CDR3 region has the DNA TGCGCCAGCATTTTCGACAGGGGCTACACTGAAGCTTTCTTT. Translated: CASIFDRGYTEAFF.

The chain employs TRBV6-5 and TRBJ2-3; TRBD1 aligns across 7 bases. CDR3 length: 15 residues. CDR1 and CDR2 (germline): MNHEY, SVGAGI. The junction had 7 bases not matched to a gene; V was cut back by 2 bases and J by 5 bases. CDR3 sequence reads: CASSYRQGMGDTQYF. The DNA for the CDR3 is TGTGCCAGCAGTTACAGACAGGGTATGGGAGATACGCAGTATTTT.

Only a few counts were recorded for this clone. The rearrangement joins TRBV5-1 to TRBJ1-1; possibly TRBD1 for D (5 bases). In germline, CDR1 is SGHRS, CDR2 YFSETQ. The CDR3 runs 16 residues. V lost 0 bases, J lost 0 bases, and 12 bases lay in between. The CDR3 nucleotides read TGCGCCAGCAGCTTGGCGGGGGAGGGCCTGAACACTGAAGCTTTCTTT. Its protein product is CASSLAGEGLNTEAFF. Drawing the rest from reference TRBV5-1 and TRBJ1-1, the complete variable domain is KAGVTQTPRYLIKTRGQQVTLSCSPISGHRSVSWYQQTPGQGLQFLFEYFSETQRNKGNFPGRFSGRQFSNSRSEMNVSTLELGDSALYLCASSLAGEGLNTEAFFGQGTRLTVV.

The chain combines TRBV2 with TRBJ1-2; 8 nucleotides match TRBD1. Germline values: CDR1 SNHLY, CDR2 FYNNEI. This CDR3 region has 14 residues. V was pared by 6 bases and J by 2 bases, with 5 bases of the junction left unmatched. CDR3 sequence reads: CASSLRQGNYGYTF. The CDR3 bases are TGTGCCAGCAGCCTCCGACAGGGGAACTATGGCTACACCTTC.

The chain combines TRBV5-1 with TRBJ1-1, with 9 nucleotides matching TRBD1. The CDR3 loop spans 17 amino acids. V shed 4 bases, J shed 4 bases, and the junction held 14 bases outside the gene matches. CDR1 is SGHRS and CDR2 is YFSETQ in the germline V gene. CDR3 region: CASSPRQGGTRSTEAFF. In nucleotides, the CDR3 is TGCGCCAGCAGCCCGCGACAGGGGGGTACCAGGAGCACTGAAGCTTTCTTT.

CDR3 nucleotide sequence: TGTGCCAGCAGCTTGGGACTAGCGGCTGACAATGAGCAGTTCTTC. Translation gives CASSLGLAADNEQFF. This chain links TRBV5-6 with TRBJ2-1; TRBD2 matches 9 bases. This CDR3 region has 15 residues. Looked up from germline, CDR1 is SGHDT and CDR2 is YYEEEE. The ends lost 0 bases at V and 5 bases at J; junction bases unmatched: 3. Drawing the rest from reference TRBV5-6 and TRBJ2-1, the complete variable domain is DAGVTQSPTHLIKTRGQQVTLRCSPKSGHDTVSWYQQALGQGPQFIFQYYEEEERQRGNFPDRFSGHQFPNYSSELNVNALLLGDSALYLCASSLGLAADNEQFFGPGTRLTVL.

The V call is TRBV7-2, the J call TRBJ2-3; 10 positions match TRBD2. The CDR3 spans 15 residues. The junction had 3 bases not matched to a gene; V was cut back by 3 bases and J by 3 bases. Germline CDR1 SGHTA, CDR2 FQGNSA. The CDR3 coding sequence is TGTGCCAGCAGCTTCTCTAGCGGGAGTACAGATACGCAGTATTTT. Translation gives CASSFSSGSTDTQYF.

The rearrangement uses TRBV19 and TRBJ2-2; D might be TRBD2 (6 bases). The CDR3 is made up of 17 amino acids. V lost 4 bases and J 5 bases, leaving 20 bases between the germline ends. Germline V CDR1 and CDR2: LNHDA, SQIVND (reference sequence). CDR3 in DNA: TGTGCCAGTAGTAAATTCAGTTTAGCGGAGTCAACCGGGGAGCTGTTTTTT. Translated, it gives CASSKFSLAESTGELFF.

The V call is TRBV30, the J call TRBJ1-2, with D perhaps matching TRBD1 (5 bases). Germline-derived CDR1 and CDR2 are GTSNPN and SVGIG (reference sequence). This CDR3 region has 13 residues. Trimming took off 0 bases at V and 4 bases at J, with 9 bases between the two ends. In nucleotides, the CDR3 is TGTGCCTGGAGTGTCGGGGGGATCTATGGCTACACCTTC. Translating it yields CAWSVGGIYGYTF.

The V call is TRBV13, the J call TRBJ2-3, with D possibly matching TRBD2 (6 bases). The V end was cut by 2 bases, the J end by 2 bases, with 11 bases between. The CDR3 extends over 15 amino acids. In germline, CDR1 is PRHDT, CDR2 FYEKMQ (reference sequence). CDR3 coding DNA: TGTGCCAGCAGCTTACCCGGGAGAACCACAGATACGCAGTATTTT. Its translation: CASSLPGRTTDTQYF.

This chain links TRBV30 with TRBJ2-1; TRBD1 matches at 7 bases. Trimming took 3 bases from V and 7 from J; bases not matched to a gene: 6. CDR1 and CDR2 (germline): GTSNPN, SVGIG (reference sequence). The CDR3 contains 13 residues. CDR3 nucleotides: TGTGCCTGGAGCTCCGGGACAGCGAATGAGCAGTTCTTC. Residues: CAWSSGTANEQFF. Together with reference TRBV30 and TRBJ2-1, the CDR3 gives the full variable domain: SQTIHQWPATLVQPVGSPLSLECTVEGTSNPNLYWYRQAAGRGLQLLFYSVGIGQISSEVPQNLSASRPQDRQFILSSKKLLLSDSGFYLCAWSSGTANEQFFGPGTRLTVL.

This clone was detected only a few times. The chain joins TRBV30 to TRBJ2-7; TRBD1 is a possible D gene (5 bases). V dropped 1 base and J dropped 6 bases, with 13 bases sitting between them. The CDR3 totals 13 residues. The germline V gene encodes CDR1 GTSNPN and CDR2 SVGIG (reference sequence). The CDR3 is CAWSGPRVSEQYF. The CDR3, as DNA: TGTGCCTGGAGTGGCCCCAGGGTATCCGAGCAGTACTTC.